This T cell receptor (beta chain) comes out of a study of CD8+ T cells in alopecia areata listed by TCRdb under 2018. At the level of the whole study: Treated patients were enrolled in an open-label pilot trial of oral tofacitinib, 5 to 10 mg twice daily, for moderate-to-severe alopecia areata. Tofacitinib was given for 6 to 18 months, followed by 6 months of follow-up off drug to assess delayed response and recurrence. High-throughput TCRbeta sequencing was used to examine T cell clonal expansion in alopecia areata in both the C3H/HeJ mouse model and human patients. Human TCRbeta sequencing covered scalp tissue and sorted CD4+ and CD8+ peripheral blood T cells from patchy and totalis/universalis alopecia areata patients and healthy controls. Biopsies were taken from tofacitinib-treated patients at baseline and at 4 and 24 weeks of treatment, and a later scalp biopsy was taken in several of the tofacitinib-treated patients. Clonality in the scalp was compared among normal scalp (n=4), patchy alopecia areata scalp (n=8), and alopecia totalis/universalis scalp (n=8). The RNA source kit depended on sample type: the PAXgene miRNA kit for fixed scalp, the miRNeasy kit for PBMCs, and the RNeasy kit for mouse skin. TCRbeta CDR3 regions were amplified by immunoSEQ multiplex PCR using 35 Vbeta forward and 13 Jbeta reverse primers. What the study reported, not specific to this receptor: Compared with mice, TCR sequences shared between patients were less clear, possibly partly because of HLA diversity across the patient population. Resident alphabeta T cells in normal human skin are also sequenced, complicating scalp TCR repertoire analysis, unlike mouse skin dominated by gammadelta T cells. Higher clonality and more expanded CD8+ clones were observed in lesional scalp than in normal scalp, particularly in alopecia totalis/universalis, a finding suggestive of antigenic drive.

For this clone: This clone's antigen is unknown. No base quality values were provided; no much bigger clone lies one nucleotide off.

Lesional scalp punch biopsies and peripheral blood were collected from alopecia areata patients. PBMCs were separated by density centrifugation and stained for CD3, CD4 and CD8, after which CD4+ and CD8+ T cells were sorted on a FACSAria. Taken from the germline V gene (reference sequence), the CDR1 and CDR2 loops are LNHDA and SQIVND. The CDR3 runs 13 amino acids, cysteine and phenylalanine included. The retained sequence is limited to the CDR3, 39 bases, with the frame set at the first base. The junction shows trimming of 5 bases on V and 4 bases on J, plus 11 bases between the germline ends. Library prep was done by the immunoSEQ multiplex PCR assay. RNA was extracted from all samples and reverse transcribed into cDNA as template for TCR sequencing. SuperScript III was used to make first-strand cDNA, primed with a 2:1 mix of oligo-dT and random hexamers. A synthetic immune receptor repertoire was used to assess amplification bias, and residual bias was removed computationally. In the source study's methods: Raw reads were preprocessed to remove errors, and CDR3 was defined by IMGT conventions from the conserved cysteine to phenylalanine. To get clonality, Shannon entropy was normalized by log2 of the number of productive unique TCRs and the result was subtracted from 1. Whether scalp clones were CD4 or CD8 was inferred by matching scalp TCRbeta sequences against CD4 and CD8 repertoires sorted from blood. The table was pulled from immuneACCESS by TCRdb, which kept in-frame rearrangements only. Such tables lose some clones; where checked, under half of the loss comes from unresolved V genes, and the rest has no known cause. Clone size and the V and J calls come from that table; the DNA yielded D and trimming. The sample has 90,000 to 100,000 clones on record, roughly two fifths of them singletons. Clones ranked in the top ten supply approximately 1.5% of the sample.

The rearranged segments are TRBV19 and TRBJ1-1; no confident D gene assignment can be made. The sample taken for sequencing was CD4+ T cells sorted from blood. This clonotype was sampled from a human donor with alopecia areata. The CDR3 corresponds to CASSLISATEAFF. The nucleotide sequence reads TGTGCCAGTAGTCTAATTTCGGCCACTGAAGCTTTCTTT. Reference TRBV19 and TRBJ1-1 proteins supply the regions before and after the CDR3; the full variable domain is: DGGITQSPKYLFRKEGQNVTLSCEQNLNHDAMYWYRQDPGQGLRLIYYSQIVNDFQKGDIAEGYSVSREKKESFPLTVTSAQKNPTAFYLCASSLISATEAFFGQGTRLTVV.